This TCR beta chain comes out of a study of PD-1 blockade in mismatch repair-deficient tumors. Study information: All were previously treated, progressing patients with approximately 11 mismatch repair-deficient cancer types. Study conclusions and caveats: Rapid post-treatment expansion, then contraction, generally preceding radiologic response, marked tumor-resident clones.

Comments on this clone: The antigen is unknown.

The data were produced by immunoSEQ multiplex PCR, yet TCRdb's version contains in-frame clones alone and is incomplete. The sample has about 110,000 clones, roughly 80% seen once; the top ten hold approximately 5%. Mismatch repair deficiency was confirmed in all patients, by PCR or immunohistochemistry. Three pembrolizumab responders had their TCRs sequenced. The germline gives CDR1 SGHTA, CDR2 FQGNSA. Trimming removed 6 bases from V and 5 bases from J, with 11 bases in between. This CDR3 contains 12 residues. The chain combines TRBV7-2 with TRBJ2-7; no clear D. This receptor was obtained from an adult with mismatch repair-deficient cancer. Sequenced material: peripheral blood, taken approximately 14 months after starting pembrolizumab. The CDR3 DNA is TGTGCCAGCAGTTCTGGCAGTCACGAGCAGTACTTC. Its protein is CASSSGSHEQYF.